This TCR beta chain stems from a study of identical twins. Notes on the study in general: Its conclusions, products of cross-sectional statistical analysis, did not come from following the same donors.

Unmatched junction bases numbered 13, after V lost 5 bases and J lost 1 base. CDR3 size: 17 residues. Germline V CDR1 and CDR2: PRHDT, FYEKMQ (reference sequence). Notes on this clonotype: Its antigen is currently unknown.

Everyone who gave samples was a healthy Caucasian. Template switching supplied a universal primer site; unique molecular identifiers were carried on the cDNA. TCRdb passed the 5' RACE reads through MiXCR, listing each CDR3 protein once. This sample has some 260,000 distinct CDR3 sequences, with roughly 13% found just once. The V gene is TRBV13, the J gene TRBJ2-7, with TRBD2 identical over 8 bases. Material for sequencing was memory (CD45RO+) T cells sorted from blood. The receptor was isolated from a woman aged 18-29 years in good health. In DNA, the CDR3 is TGTGCCAGCAGCACCCCATATGCCAGCGGGGGATCCTACGAGCAGTACTTC. It translates to CASSTPYASGGSYEQYF.